This TCR beta chain stems from a study of blood T cell repertoires in COVID-19. Study information: Both acute and convalescent COVID-19 samples were obtained from the United States, Italy and Spain. From T cells, B-cell-depleted T cells, or PBMCs came the material, which was cDNA or gDNA.

As originally analysed: Researchers report that nucleated cell counts were estimated from reference gene primer amplification. Profiled with immunoSEQ multiplex PCR; TCRdb holds only in-frame clones, not every one. V and J calls and clone size are given by that table; D and trimming were obtained from the DNA. The sample carries some 180,000 clones, approximately 84% recorded once. Sequences were obtained from peripheral blood. This receptor was identified in a human donor in a cohort sampled during active COVID-19.

In DNA form, the CDR3 reads TGTGCCAGTAGTTATGCAGGGGGCGGCAATCAGCCCCAGCATTTT. This encodes CASSYAGGGNQPQHF. This sequence joins TRBV19 and TRBJ1-5, with 8 bases fitting TRBD1. This CDR3 has 15 amino acids. After removal of 5 bases from V and 2 bases from J, the junction contained 5 bases not matched to a gene. Germline CDR1 LNHDA, CDR2 SQIVND (reference sequence).